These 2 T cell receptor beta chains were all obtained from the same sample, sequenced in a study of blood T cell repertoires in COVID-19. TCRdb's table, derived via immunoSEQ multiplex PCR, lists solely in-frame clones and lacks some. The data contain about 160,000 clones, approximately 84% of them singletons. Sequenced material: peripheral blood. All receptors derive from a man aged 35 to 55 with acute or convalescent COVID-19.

The CDR3 DNA is TGTGCCTGGAGTGTTGAGCACCTAAATCAGCCCCAGCATTTT. Its translation: CAWSVEHLNQPQHF. The V and J genes are TRBV30 and TRBJ1-5; no definite D call. This CDR3 comprises 14 residues. The V end was cut by 0 bases, the J end by 4 bases, with 10 bases between. Germline V gives CDR1 GTSNPN, CDR2 SVGIG (reference sequence).

In DNA form, the CDR3 reads TGTGCCAGCAGTTTTCAACTGCTGGAAGCTTTCTTT. Translating it yields CASSFQLLEAFF. The V and J genes are TRBV12-3 or TRBV12-4 and TRBJ1-1, with D unclear. Trimming left V 3 bases short and J 8 bases short, with 10 bases between. CDR3 length: 12 residues.